This T cell receptor beta chain was sequenced for a study of OX40 agonist ivuxolimab in advanced cancers. Overall study: Patient treatment consisted of intravenous ivuxolimab administration every 2 weeks at 0.01 to 10 mg/kg. Aged roughly 23 to 79 with a mean of 60 years, they were more than 80% male.

V was shortened by 3 bases and J by 5 bases, with 24 bases between the two germline ends. Germline V lookup: CDR1 SGDLS, CDR2 YYNGEE. The length of the CDR3 is 17 residues. Here immunoSEQ multiplex PCR was the method, and the copy in TCRdb shows in-frame clones only, minus some. The repertoire consists of tens of thousands of clones, with 75% to 90% occurring once and the leading ten covering 5% to 5.5%. This chain links TRBV9 with TRBJ2-7; D perhaps matches TRBD2 (6 bases). The sequence was obtained from an adult with an advanced solid tumor such as melanoma, head and neck, liver or kidney cancer. The sequences come from CD4+ or CD8+ T cells sorted from blood, collected in a trial of the OX40 agonist ivuxolimab. The CDR3 reads CASSEVPSRKGLDEQYF. The CDR3 DNA follows: TGTGCCAGCAGCGAGGTACCTTCTCGGAAGGGACTGGACGAGCAGTACTTC.